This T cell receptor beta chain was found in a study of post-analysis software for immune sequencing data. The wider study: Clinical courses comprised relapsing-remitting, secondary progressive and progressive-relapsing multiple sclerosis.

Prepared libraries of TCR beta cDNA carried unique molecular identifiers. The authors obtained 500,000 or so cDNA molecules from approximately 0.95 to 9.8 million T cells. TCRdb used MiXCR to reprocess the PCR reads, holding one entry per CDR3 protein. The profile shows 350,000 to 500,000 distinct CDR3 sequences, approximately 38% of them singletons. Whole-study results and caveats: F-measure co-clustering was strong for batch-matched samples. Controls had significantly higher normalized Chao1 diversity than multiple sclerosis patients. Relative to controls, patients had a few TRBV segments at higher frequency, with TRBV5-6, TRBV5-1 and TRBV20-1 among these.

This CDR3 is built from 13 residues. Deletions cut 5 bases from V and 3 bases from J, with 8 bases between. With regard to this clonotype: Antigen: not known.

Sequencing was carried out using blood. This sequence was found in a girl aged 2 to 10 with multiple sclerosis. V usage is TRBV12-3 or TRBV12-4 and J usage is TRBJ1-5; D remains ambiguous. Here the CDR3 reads CASSRQFNQPQHF. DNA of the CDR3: TGTGCCAGCAGTAGACAATTCAATCAGCCCCAGCATTTT.